One and the same sample provided the 31 T cell receptor beta chains below, sequenced in a study of radiotherapy plus CTLA-4 blockade in lung cancer. TCRdb keeps only in-frame clones here, not all; method: immunoSEQ multiplex PCR. The sample lists 78,000 or so clones; 70% to 90% were seen once. The starting material was peripheral blood, obtained from a patient treated with radiotherapy plus ipilimumab. The receptors originated from a human donor with non-small cell lung cancer who had stable disease on radiotherapy plus ipilimumab.

The chain links TRBV5-5 to TRBJ1-5; D uncertain. Germline values: CDR1 SGHKS, CDR2 YYEKEE (reference sequence). Trimming removed 0 bases at V and 4 bases at J, with 11 bases between. The CDR3 length is 15 residues. The CDR3 loop reads CASSLVVGRNQPQHF. DNA of the CDR3: TGTGCCAGCAGCTTGGTGGTCGGACGTAATCAGCCCCAGCATTTT.

This clone was picked up one time. The J gene is TRBJ2-5, the V gene TRBV6-5; no clear D gene. This CDR3 has 13 amino acids. Germline CDR1 MNHEY, CDR2 SVGAGI. Trimming cost V 7 bases and J 5 bases, with 14 bases left between them. For the CDR3, the DNA is TGTGCCAGCAATGAACTGTATCGGGAGACCCAGTACTTC. Protein product: CASNELYRETQYF.

V usage is TRBV2 and J usage is TRBJ2-7; 9 bases fit TRBD1. The germline V gene has CDR1 SNHLY and CDR2 FYNNEI. With V trimmed by 5 bases and J by 6 bases, 11 bases remained unmatched. The CDR3 is 15 residues long. CDR3 sequence (DNA): TGTGCCAGCAGTTACCAGACAGGGGGAGGGAGCGAGCAGTACTTC. Its protein product is CASSYQTGGGSEQYF.

This chain joins TRBV27 and TRBJ1-5; no clear D. V was trimmed by 3 bases and J by 4 bases, leaving 10 bases between them. The CDR3 extends over 14 amino acids. Germline V gene lookup returns CDR1 MNHEY and CDR2 SMNVEV (reference sequence). CDR3 sequence (DNA): TGTGCCAGCAGTTTTCTCCCACTTAATCAGCCCCAGCATTTT. Amino acid sequence: CASSFLPLNQPQHF.

V and J are TRBV12-5 and TRBJ1-3, with D possibly matching TRBD1 (5 bases). Germline CDR1 is LGHNT and CDR2 is FRNRAP. Trimming removed 7 bases at V and 0 bases at J, with 13 bases between. This CDR3 contains 15 residues. CDR3 in amino acids: CASAVGEGSGNTIYF. The CDR3 region has the DNA TGTGCTAGTGCCGTGGGGGAGGGCTCTGGAAACACCATATATTTT.

The J gene is TRBJ1-1, the V gene TRBV28, with D uncertain. The length of the CDR3 is 12 residues. Germline V gene sequence: CDR1 MDHEN, CDR2 SYDVKM. The V end was cut by 3 bases, the J end by 0 bases, with 2 bases between. CDR3 DNA sequence: TGTGCCAGCAGTTTCATGAACACTGAAGCTTTCTTT. Its protein product is CASSFMNTEAFF.

The CDR3, as DNA: TGTGCCAGCAGCCGAGGACTAGCCAATGAGCAGTTCTTC. It specifies CASSRGLANEQFF. This rearrangement joins TRBV7-3 to TRBJ2-1, with 8 bases matching TRBD2. The germline CDR1 and CDR2 sequences are SGHTA and FQGTGA. This CDR3 comprises 13 residues. V lost 5 bases, J lost 6 bases, and 3 bases stayed unmatched.

The chain combines TRBV7-2 with TRBJ2-3; 14 bases agree with TRBD2. CDR1 SGHTA and CDR2 FQGNSA come from the germline V gene. The CDR3 has 18 amino acids. J was trimmed by 3 bases and V by 1 base; bases with no gene match: 6. The CDR3 DNA reads as TGTGCCAGCAGCTTAGGACTAGCGGGGGGGCTTCGGACAGATACGCAGTATTTT. Translating gives CASSLGLAGGLRTDTQYF.

CDR3 amino acids: CASSFRSGQGYEQYF. CDR3 coding DNA: TGTGCCAGCAGCTTTCGTTCGGGACAGGGGTACGAGCAGTACTTC. This chain joins TRBV13 and TRBJ2-7; 10 nucleotides agree with TRBD1. The germline gives CDR1 PRHDT, CDR2 FYEKMQ (reference sequence). The J segment lost 4 bases and the V segment lost 3 bases, leaving 6 bases of the junction unmatched. This CDR3 region has 15 residues.

The rearrangement uses TRBV18 and TRBJ2-3; D is possibly TRBD1 (5 bases). This CDR3 contains 15 residues. The V end lost 2 bases, the J end lost 0 bases, and 9 bases lay between the germline ends. Per the germline V gene, CDR1 is KGHSH and CDR2 is LQKENI. CDR3 DNA: TGTGCCAGCTCACCAGTACCAGGGAGCACAGATACGCAGTATTTT. This sequence encodes CASSPVPGSTDTQYF. Drawing the rest from reference TRBV18 and TRBJ2-3, the complete variable domain is NAGVMQNPRHLVRRRGQEARLRCSPMKGHSHVYWYRQLPEEGLKFMVYLQKENIIDESGMPKERFSAEFPKEGPSILRIQQVVRGDSAAYFCASSPVPGSTDTQYFGPGTRLTVL.

V is TRBV11-2 and J is TRBJ2-5; D not certain. The DNA matches TRBJ2-7 better at its end, which makes the J call doubtful. The germline CDR1 and CDR2 sequences are SGHAT and FQNNGV. This CDR3 contains 14 residues. In DNA form, the CDR3 reads TGTGCCAGCAGCTTAGGTAGTCTCCAGAGCGAGCAGTACTTC. This codes for CASSLGSLQSEQYF.

The chain combines TRBV30 with TRBJ2-7, with 10 bases identical to TRBD2. J gave up 6 bases and V 5 bases, and 7 bases lay outside the gene matches. The CDR3 contains 13 residues. CDR1 is GTSNPN, CDR2 SVGIG, per germline (reference sequence). The chain's CDR3 is CAWQGVAGGEQYF. CDR3 nucleotide sequence: TGTGCCTGGCAGGGGGTAGCGGGAGGCGAGCAGTACTTC.

This rearrangement joins TRBV6-4 to TRBJ1-4, with 9 bases identical to TRBD1. There are 15 residues in the CDR3. Germline V gene sequence: CDR1 MRHNA, CDR2 SNTAGT. V lost 5 bases to trimming and J lost 7 bases; unmatched junction nucleotides: 8. The CDR3: CASSRGGQGGEKLFF. The CDR3 DNA reads TGTGCCAGCAGTCGCGGGGGACAGGGAGGTGAAAAACTGTTTTTT.

This sequence joins TRBV12-5 and TRBJ2-5; TRBD2 agrees at 13 bases. The closer fit of TRBJ2-7 to the DNA end suggests the J call may be wrong. The germline gives CDR1 LGHNT, CDR2 FRNRAP. CDR3 size: 16 residues. The CDR3 here is CASGSRTSGRADEQYF. The CDR3 region has the DNA TGTGCTAGTGGTTCGCGAACTAGCGGGAGGGCCGACGAGCAGTACTTC.

This clone has only a few counts. The chain is built from TRBV16 and TRBJ1-4; possibly TRBD1 for D (5 bases). Germline CDR1 reads KGHSY; CDR2 reads FQNENV. The V and J ends lost 4 bases and 7 bases respectively, with 10 bases between them. This CDR3 region has 13 residues. In DNA form, the CDR3 reads TGTGCCAGCAGCCGAACGACAGCTGAAAAACTGTTTTTT. Translation gives CASSRTTAEKLFF.

The J gene is TRBJ2-3, the V gene TRBV27; 8 nucleotides line up with TRBD2. Germline CDR1 and CDR2: MNHEY and SMNVEV (reference sequence). The V segment lost 3 bases and the J segment 2 bases; nucleotides outside the gene matches: 10. This CDR3 spans 17 amino acids. In DNA form, the CDR3 reads TGTGCCAGCAGTTTGAGCGACCCGGGACTAGTCACAGATACGCAGTATTTT. Encoded protein: CASSLSDPGLVTDTQYF.

This clone occurred a few times. The chain uses TRBV7-9 and TRBJ2-7; TRBD1 aligns across 12 bases. The CDR3 runs to 15 residues. V gave up 5 bases and J gave up 9 bases; unmatched junction bases: 11. Germline V CDR1 and CDR2: SEHNR, FQNEAQ (reference sequence). CDR3 DNA sequence: TGTGCCAGCAGCCCCGGGACAGGGGGCAAGATAGGGCAGTACTTC. Amino acids: CASSPGTGGKIGQYF. Filled out from reference TRBV7-9 and TRBJ2-7, the complete variable domain reads DTGVSQNPRHKITKRGQNVTFRCDPISEHNRLYWYRQTLGQGPEFLTYFQNEAQLEKSRLLSDRFSAERPKGSFSTLEIQRTEQGDSAMYLCASSPGTGGKIGQYFGPGTRLTVT.

The rearrangement links TRBV11-1 to TRBJ2-1; 11 bases align to TRBD2. Unmatched junction bases numbered 10, after V lost 5 bases and J lost 7 bases. Germline V CDR1 and CDR2: SGHAT, FQDESV (reference sequence). The CDR3 loop spans 16 amino acids. Here the CDR3 DNA reads TGTGCCAGCAGCCCATTCGGACTAGCGGGTGCTAATGAGCAGTTCTTC. This codes for CASSPFGLAGANEQFF.

The chain joins TRBV5-1 to TRBJ2-1; no clear D. This CDR3 has 14 residues. Germline V lookup: CDR1 SGHRS, CDR2 YFSETQ. V was pared by 0 bases and J by 3 bases, with 7 bases between. CDR3 sequence reads: CASSLEARYNEQFF. In DNA, the CDR3 is TGCGCCAGCAGCTTGGAGGCTCGCTACAATGAGCAGTTCTTC.

The chain joins TRBV21-1 to TRBJ2-7; TRBD1 is taken as the D call from the table, unchecked against the DNA. TRBV21-1 is noted as a pseudogene. CDR3 size: 20 residues. Here the CDR3 DNA reads TGTGCCAGCAGCACTCCGAGGGGAAGGAGAACCCGGGACAGGCGGTACGAGCAGTACTTC. Its translation: CASSTPRGRRTRDRRYEQYF.

The gene calls are TRBV9 and TRBJ2-3; D gene unclear. V dropped 0 bases and J dropped 7 bases, with 3 bases sitting between them. The V gene's germline CDR1 is SGDLS and CDR2 YYNGEE. The CDR3 is 11 amino acids. CDR3 nucleotide sequence: TGTGCCAGCAGCGTAGGAAATACGCAGTATTTT. Its translation is CASSVGNTQYF.

The rearrangement joins TRBV27 to TRBJ1-5; D not certain. The CDR3 runs 12 residues. Germline values: CDR1 MNHEY, CDR2 SMNVEV (reference sequence). Trimming took 7 bases from V and 2 from J, leaving 6 bases between them. Written as DNA, the CDR3 is TGTGCCAGCAAAGAGCGCAATCAGCCCCAGCATTTT. As protein: CASKERNQPQHF.

This clone is medium-sized within its sample. V usage is TRBV11-2 and J usage is TRBJ2-7; no clear D gene. The CDR3 sequence is 15 residues long. Trimming stripped 5 bases from V and 6 bases from J, with 20 bases between. The germline V gene encodes CDR1 SGHAT and CDR2 FQNNGV. This chain's CDR3 is CASSPRRGRWGEQYF. The CDR3 DNA reads TGTGCCAGCAGCCCCCGCCGCGGACGTTGGGGCGAGCAGTACTTC.

This clone turned up a few times. This chain links TRBV30 with TRBJ2-1; weak D call: TRBD2 (6 bases). Germline CDR1 reads GTSNPN; CDR2 reads SVGIG (reference sequence). CDR3 length: 13 amino acids. Trimming shortened V by 2 bases and J by 9 bases, and 14 bases separated the two germline ends. CDR3 sequence (DNA): TGTGCCTGGAGTCGACGGGGGAATGGTGAGCAGTTCTTC. This codes for CAWSRRGNGEQFF.

V usage is TRBV10-1 and J usage is TRBJ2-1, with TRBD2 matching 13 bases. J lost 7 bases, V lost 6 bases, and 6 bases had no gene match. The germline CDR1 and CDR2 sequences are WNHNN and SYGVQD (reference sequence). CDR3 length equals 15 residues. CDR3 sequence: CASRDATSGRNEQFF. DNA for the CDR3: TGCGCCAGCAGGGATGCGACTAGCGGGAGGAATGAGCAGTTCTTC.

About this clone: The junction departs from germline at one end; a sequencing error may be responsible. The J gene is TRBJ2-5, the V gene TRBV4-2; D possibly corresponds to TRBD1 (5 bases). Germline CDR1 LGHNA, CDR2 YNFKEQ. The CDR3 covers 16 residues. In nucleotides, the CDR3 is TGTGCCAGCGGCCAAGTGGGCCAAGGGGTGGGAGAGACCCAGTACTTC. Protein sequence: CASGQVGQGVGETQYF.

J is TRBJ2-1 and V is TRBV7-9; D gene ambiguous. V was cut by 7 bases and J by 0 bases, with 16 bases left in between. Germline V gene sequence: CDR1 SEHNR, CDR2 FQNEAQ (reference sequence). This CDR3 is built from 16 residues. CDR3 bases: TGTGCCAGCACCGCCAGTAGGTTGACCTCCTACAATGAGCAGTTCTTC. Protein sequence: CASTASRLTSYNEQFF.

The genes are TRBV6-5 and TRBJ2-7, with D possibly matching TRBD1 (6 bases). This CDR3 has 15 residues. CDR1 and CDR2 (germline): MNHEY, SVGAGI. V was shortened by 3 bases and J by 2 bases, with 14 bases between the two germline ends. The CDR3 region is CASSYAQGSPYEQYF. The CDR3 DNA sequence: TGTGCCAGCAGTTATGCACAGGGCTCGCCCTACGAGCAGTACTTC.

V and J are TRBV28 and TRBJ2-4, with D possibly matching TRBD2 (8 bases). The CDR3 extends over 19 amino acids. The V gene lost 8 bases and the J gene lost 0 bases, with 26 bases spanning the gap. Per the germline V gene, CDR1 is MDHEN and CDR2 is SYDVKM. The DNA for the CDR3 is TGTGCCAGCGGGTCCCGGGAGGGGGCTATAGAGGTAGCCAAAAACATTCAGTACTTC. Amino acids: CASGSREGAIEVAKNIQYF.

The chain couples TRBV14 to TRBJ2-7; 8 bases are a match to TRBD2. The length of the CDR3 is 14 residues. Germline V gives CDR1 SGHDN, CDR2 FVKESK. V shed 3 bases, J shed 3 bases, and the junction held 4 bases outside the gene matches. CDR3 sequence (DNA): TGTGCCAGCAGCCACGGGGGGGGCGGCTACGAGCAGTACTTC. Amino acid sequence: CASSHGGGGYEQYF.

The chain has TRBV7-8 and TRBJ2-7, with a tentative D call TRBD1 (5 bases). Germline lookup yields CDR1 SGHVS and CDR2 FQNEAQ. Trimming cost V 1 base and J 2 bases, with 9 bases left between them. The CDR3 is 14 amino acids. CDR3 in amino acids: CASSLGQIPYEQYF. CDR3 coding DNA: TGTGCCAGCAGCTTAGGACAGATCCCCTACGAGCAGTACTTC.